Each of the 17 T cell receptor beta chains below was sequenced from the same sample in a study of T cell repertoires in cytomegalovirus infection. TCRdb redid the calling of the reads with MiXCR, one entry per CDR3 protein. The sample has hundreds of thousands of distinct CDR3 sequences, almost 30% seen once. The antigens of these receptors remain unknown. Specimen: cultured PBMCs, collected from culture after CMV antigen stimulation. The receptors were gathered from a human donor in good health (CMV status not recorded). Some clones in this sample may be carry-over from other donors' samples.

The chain has TRBV7-2 and TRBJ2-7; 11 bases align to TRBD1. This CDR3 is 14 amino acids long. The V and J ends lost 6 bases and 5 bases, in that order; junction bases with no gene match: 6. Per germline, CDR1 SGHTA and CDR2 FQGNSA. The CDR3 reads CASSGTGGVHEQYF. The CDR3 nucleotides are TGTGCCAGCAGTGGGACAGGGGGTGTCCACGAGCAGTACTTC. Full variable domain (outside the CDR3, taken from reference TRBV7-2 and TRBJ2-7): GAGVSQSPSNKVTEKGKDVELRCDPISGHTALYWYRQSLGQGLEFLIYFQGNSAPDKSGLPSDRFSAERTGGSVSTLTIQRTQQEDSAVYLCASSGTGGVHEQYFGPGTRLTVT.

The rearrangement links TRBV10-3 to TRBJ1-5, with D perhaps TRBD1 (5 bases). This CDR3 is built from 18 residues. Germline V CDR1 and CDR2: ENHRY, SYGVKD. V was trimmed by 5 bases and J by 0 bases, leaving 20 bases between them. CDR3: CAISSTPGTYYSNQPQHF. The CDR3 nucleotides read TGTGCCATCAGTTCTACCCCCGGGACGTATTATAGCAATCAGCCCCAGCATTTT.

This clonotype appeared a few times. This rearrangement joins TRBV7-2 to TRBJ1-2; D may be TRBD1 (5 bases). This CDR3 is built from 14 residues. Per the germline V gene, CDR1 is SGHTA and CDR2 is FQGNSA. V lost 3 bases and J lost 4, with 12 bases in between. CDR3 residues: CASSFRDGAYGYTF. The CDR3 DNA follows: TGTGCCAGCAGCTTCAGGGACGGAGCCTATGGCTACACCTTC. Together with reference TRBV7-2 and TRBJ1-2, the CDR3 gives the full variable domain: GAGVSQSPSNKVTEKGKDVELRCDPISGHTALYWYRQSLGQGLEFLIYFQGNSAPDKSGLPSDRFSAERTGGSVSTLTIQRTQQEDSAVYLCASSFRDGAYGYTFGSGTRLTVV.

The genes are TRBV5-1 and TRBJ2-1, with D possibly being TRBD1 (6 bases). The ends were cut back, 0 bases at V and 7 bases at J, with 14 bases in the middle. There are 15 residues in the CDR3. In germline, CDR1 is SGHRS, CDR2 YFSETQ. The CDR3 nucleotides are TGCGCCAGCAGCTTGGGGGACACGCCTCGAAATGAGCAGTTCTTC. Amino acids: CASSLGDTPRNEQFF.

The chain couples TRBV14 to TRBJ2-5, with 11 bases aligning to TRBD2. The V segment lost 1 base and the J segment 2 bases; nucleotides outside the gene matches: 6. From germline, CDR1 is SGHDN and CDR2 FVKESK. CDR3 size: 17 residues. The CDR3 loop reads CASSQAASGRIQETQYF. CDR3 in DNA: TGTGCCAGCAGCCAAGCCGCTAGCGGGAGGATTCAAGAGACCCAGTACTTC. The variable domain in full, completed from reference TRBV14 and TRBJ2-5, reads EAGVTQFPSHSVIEKGQTVTLRCDPISGHDNLYWYRRVMGKEIKFLLHFVKESKQDESGMPNNRFLAERTGGTYSTLKVQPAELEDSGVYFCASSQAASGRIQETQYFGPGTRLLVL.

The chain is built from TRBV2 and TRBJ2-5; no definite D call. Germline V gives CDR1 SNHLY, CDR2 FYNNEI. V lost 7 bases to trimming and J lost 1 base, with 4 bases between them. There are 11 residues in the CDR3. CDR3 in amino acids: CASMLQETQYF. The CDR3 DNA is TGTGCCAGCATGCTCCAAGAGACCCAGTACTTC.

This clonotype has just a few counts. The genes are TRBV12-3 or TRBV12-4 and TRBJ2-1; the match to TRBD2 covers 12 bases. V was pared by 6 bases and J by 6 bases, with 3 bases of the junction left unmatched. The CDR3 length is 14 residues. CDR3 amino acids: CASSRLAGANEQFF. DNA of the CDR3: TGTGCCAGCAGCCGACTAGCGGGAGCCAATGAGCAGTTCTTC.

This clonotype was found many times. The chain carries TRBV7-2 and TRBJ1-2, with TRBD1 as a possible D gene (5 bases). The length of the CDR3 is 13 residues. V was pared by 3 bases and J by 6 bases, with 11 bases between. CDR1 and CDR2 from the germline V gene are SGHTA and FQGNSA. This chain's CDR3 is CASSFGQGDGYTF. In DNA, the CDR3 is TGTGCCAGCAGCTTCGGACAAGGCGATGGCTACACCTTC.

This clonotype was seen only once. The chain couples TRBV2 to TRBJ2-1; 7 nucleotides match TRBD2. CDR1 SNHLY and CDR2 FYNNEI come from the germline V gene. After removal of 4 bases from V and 7 bases from J, the junction contained 10 bases not matched to a gene. The CDR3 covers 15 residues. CDR3 nucleotides: TGTGCCAGCAGTGTCCGCAGCGGGATGATTAATGAGCAGTTCTTC. Residues: CASSVRSGMINEQFF.

V is TRBV4-2 and J is TRBJ2-1; 10 bases line up with TRBD2. CDR1 LGHNA and CDR2 YNFKEQ come from the germline V gene. The CDR3 extends over 17 amino acids. V shed 4 bases, J shed 4 bases, and the junction held 10 bases outside the gene matches. CDR3 coding DNA: TGTGCCAGCAGCCCCTTTCAGCGGGGGGGCCGGTACAATGAGCAGTTCTTC. Protein sequence: CASSPFQRGGRYNEQFF.

This clonotype turned up a few times. The V and J genes are TRBV4-2 and TRBJ1-1; 7 bases map to TRBD1. J gave up 1 base and V 8 bases, and 7 bases lay outside the gene matches. The CDR3 is made up of 14 amino acids. In germline, CDR1 is LGHNA, CDR2 YNFKEQ. DNA of the CDR3: TGTGCCAGCGGTACCGGGACAGCGAACACTGAAGCTTTCTTT. As protein: CASGTGTANTEAFF.

A few counts support this clonotype. The rearrangement joins TRBV7-8 to TRBJ1-4; D gene uncertain. The CDR3 spans 12 residues. Germline CDR1 is SGHVS and CDR2 is FQNEAQ. Trimming shortened V by 2 bases and J by 14 bases, and 12 bases separated the two germline ends. Written as DNA, the CDR3 is TGTGCCAGCAGCTTAAATAGGGAACGGCTGTTTTTT. Translation gives CASSLNRERLFF.

The CDR3 DNA reads as TGTGCCAGCAGACGACTAGCGGGAGCGGGCACAGATACGCAGTATTTT. Translating gives CASRRLAGAGTDTQYF. The chain recombines TRBV28 with TRBJ2-3, with TRBD2 matching over 12 bases. There are 16 residues in the CDR3. The J segment lost 1 base and the V segment lost 6 bases, leaving 5 bases of the junction unmatched. Germline CDR1 reads MDHEN; CDR2 reads SYDVKM.

There are a few counts of this clonotype. As DNA, the CDR3 is TGTGCCAGTACCCCCGGGCGAGAGACTGAAGCTTTCTTT. Translated: CASTPGRETEAFF. The rearrangement links TRBV7-3 to TRBJ1-1; D not resolved. Between the trimmed V and J ends, which lost 9 bases and 5 bases, there was a span of 16 bases. The CDR3 runs to 13 residues. Germline CDR1 SGHTA, CDR2 FQGTGA.

The chain couples TRBV10-3 to TRBJ2-1; maybe TRBD2 (6 bases). The CDR3 consists of 15 residues. CDR1 is ENHRY and CDR2 is SYGVKD in the germline V gene. The V gene lost 3 bases and the J gene lost 7 bases, with 16 bases spanning the gap. In nucleotides, the CDR3 is TGTGCCATCAGTGAACGCGGGACCCTCGGGAATGAGCAGTTCTTC. It codes for CAISERGTLGNEQFF.

The chain joins TRBV24-1 to TRBJ1-5; D ambiguous. Germline values: CDR1 KGHDR, CDR2 SFDVKD. This CDR3 has 14 amino acids. Trimming stripped 5 bases from V and 0 bases from J, with 7 bases between. CDR3 loop: CATSAGYSNQPQHF. CDR3 DNA: TGTGCCACCAGTGCAGGTTATAGCAATCAGCCCCAGCATTTT.

V usage is TRBV3-1 and J usage is TRBJ2-1; D call uncertain. The CDR3 totals 13 residues. From germline, CDR1 is LGHDT and CDR2 YNNKEL (reference sequence). Between the trimmed V and J ends, which lost 8 bases and 9 bases, there was a span of 17 bases. The CDR3 DNA reads as TGTGCCAGCCGACGGACGGTTACGGGTGAGCAGTTCTTC. Its protein product is CASRRTVTGEQFF.